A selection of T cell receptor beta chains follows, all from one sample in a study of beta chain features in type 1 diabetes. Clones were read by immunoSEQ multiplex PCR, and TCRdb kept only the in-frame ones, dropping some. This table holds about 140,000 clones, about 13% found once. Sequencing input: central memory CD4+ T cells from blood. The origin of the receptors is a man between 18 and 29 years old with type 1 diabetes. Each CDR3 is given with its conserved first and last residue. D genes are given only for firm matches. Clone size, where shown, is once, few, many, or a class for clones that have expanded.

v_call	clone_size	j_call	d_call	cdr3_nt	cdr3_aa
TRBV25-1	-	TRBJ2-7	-	TGTGCCAGCAGTCAAGGGGTTTCCTACGAGCAGTACTTC	CASSQGVSYEQYF
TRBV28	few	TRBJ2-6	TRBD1	TGTGCCACCGGAGCGACAGGGGGCAGTGGGGCCAACGTCCTGACTTTC	CATGATGGSGANVLTF
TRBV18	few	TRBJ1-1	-	TGTGCCAGCTCACCAGGCCTGAACACTGAAGCTTTCTTT	CASSPGLNTEAFF
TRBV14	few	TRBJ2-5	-	TGTGCCAGCAGCCCTGGGGTAGTTGAGACCCAGTACTTC	CASSPGVVETQYF
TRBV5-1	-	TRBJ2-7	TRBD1	TGCGCCAGCAGCTTGGAACGGAGACAGGGGATAGACGAGCAGTACTTC	CASSLERRQGIDEQYF
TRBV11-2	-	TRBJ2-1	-	TGTGCCAGCAGCTTCAGCTGGCTTAACAATGAGCAGTTCTTC	CASSFSWLNNEQFF
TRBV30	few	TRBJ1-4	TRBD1	TGTGCCTATTCCGGGACAGGGGGTGAAAAACTGTTTTTT	CAYSGTGGEKLFF
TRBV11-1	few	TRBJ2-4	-	TGTGCCAGCAGCTTAGCTGGCAGCCCCATTCAGTACTTC	CASSLAGSPIQYF
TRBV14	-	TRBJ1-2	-	TGTGCCAGCAGCCCATCCCGAGGGCAGGGTTACACCTTC	CASSPSRGQGYTF
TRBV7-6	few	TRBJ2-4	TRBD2	TGTGCCAGCAGCTTAGCGCCAACGGGGGGAAGAGGGAGCATTCAGTACTTC	CASSLAPTGGRGSIQYF
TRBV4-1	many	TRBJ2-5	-	TGCGCCAGCAGGCCCTCCGGGACAATTCAAGAGACCCAGTACTTC	CASRPSGTIQETQYF
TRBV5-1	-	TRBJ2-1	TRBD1	TGCGCCAGCAGCCCGGGACAGGACAATGAGCAGTTCTTC	CASSPGQDNEQFF
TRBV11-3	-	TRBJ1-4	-	TGTGCCAGCAGCTTATGGAGTGGCGAAAAACTGTTTTTT	CASSLWSGEKLFF
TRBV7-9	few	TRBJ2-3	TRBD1	TGTGCCAGCAGCCCCGGGACAGAAGGCACAGATACGCAGTATTTT	CASSPGTEGTDTQYF
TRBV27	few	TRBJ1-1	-	TGTGCCAGCAGATGGGCCGGGACGGAAAACACTGAAGCTTTCTTT	CASRWAGTENTEAFF
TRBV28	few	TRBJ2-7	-	TGTGCCAGCGGGGGGTGGACCTCGGACGAGCAGTACTTC	CASGGWTSDEQYF
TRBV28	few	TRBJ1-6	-	TGTGCCAGCATCTCCAGGGGCTCACCCCTCCACTTT	CASISRGSPLHF
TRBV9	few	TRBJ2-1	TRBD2	TGTGCCAGCAGCGGCCAGGGACTAGTGGCCCACAATGAGCAGTTCTTC	CASSGQGLVAHNEQFF
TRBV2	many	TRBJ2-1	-	TGTGCCAGCACTAGGACTGGCGGGGTGACTGAGCAGTTCTTC	CASTRTGGVTEQFF
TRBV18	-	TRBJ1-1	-	TGTGCCAGCTCACCTACAGGGAATTCGAACACTGAAGCTTTCTTT	CASSPTGNSNTEAFF
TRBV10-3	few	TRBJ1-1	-	TGTGCCATCAGTGATGGGGGCAGGGGTAACACTGAAGCTTTCTTT	CAISDGGRGNTEAFF
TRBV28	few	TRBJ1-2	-	TGTGCCAGCAGTTGGGGGGACTATGGCTACACCTTC	CASSWGDYGYTF
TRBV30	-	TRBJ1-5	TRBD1	TGTGCCTGGAGTAAACAGGGGGATCAGCCCCAGCATTTT	CAWSKQGDQPQHF
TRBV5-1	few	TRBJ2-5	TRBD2	TGCGCCAGCAGCCTGACTAGCGGGGCTGGGGCCCAGTACTTC	CASSLTSGAGAQYF
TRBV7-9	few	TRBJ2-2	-	TGTGCCAGCAGCTGGGGGGCCGACACCGGGGAGCTGTTTTTT	CASSWGADTGELFF
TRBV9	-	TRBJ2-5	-	TGTGCCAGCATTCAAAAGGGTCAAGAGACCCAGTACTTC	CASIQKGQETQYF
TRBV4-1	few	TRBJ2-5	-	TGCGCCAGCAGCCATGGTTGGAGGCCCCTCGGCAATTTTGAGACCCAGTACTTC	CASSHGWRPLGNFETQYF
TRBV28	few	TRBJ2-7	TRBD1	TGTGCCAGCAGTTTAAGTGTGGGGACAGGGGGCTACGAGCAGTACTTC	CASSLSVGTGGYEQYF
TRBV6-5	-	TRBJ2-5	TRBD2	TGTGCCAGCAGTTACGGGACTAGCGGGGGTCGGGAGACCCAGTACTTC	CASSYGTSGGRETQYF
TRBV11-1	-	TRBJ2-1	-	TGTGCCAGCAGCTTAATCGAGGGCAGTGAGCAGTTCTTC	CASSLIEGSEQFF
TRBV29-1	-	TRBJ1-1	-	TGCAGCGTTGGGCCGGATGAAGCTTTCTTT	CSVGPDEAFF
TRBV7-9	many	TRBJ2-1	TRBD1	TGTGCCAGCAGCTTAGCGCGGCAGGGGGACGGTGAGCAGTTCTTC	CASSLARQGDGEQFF
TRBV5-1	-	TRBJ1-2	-	TGCGCCAGCAGCTTCCTGTCCCGGGACACACCAAAAGGTGGTGGCTACACCTTC	CASSFLSRDTPKGGGYTF
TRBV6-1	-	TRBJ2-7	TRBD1	TGTGCCAGCAGTGGGACAGGGGCACAAATCCACGAGCAGTACTTC	CASSGTGAQIHEQYF
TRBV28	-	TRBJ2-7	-	TGTGCCAGCAGCTCCGGACAGTTCGAGCAGTACTTC	CASSSGQFEQYF
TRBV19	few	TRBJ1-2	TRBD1	TGTGCCAGTAGTGCCGGACAGGCGACTCCCGGCTATGGCTACACCTTC	CASSAGQATPGYGYTF
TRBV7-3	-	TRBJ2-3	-	TGTGCCAGCAGCTTCCAGCATAGCACAGATACGCAGTATTTT	CASSFQHSTDTQYF
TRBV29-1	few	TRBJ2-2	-	TGCACCGTTGTCCGGGACGCCGGGGAGCTGTTTTTT	CTVVRDAGELFF
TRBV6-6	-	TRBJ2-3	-	TGTGCCAGCAGCCTCCGGGACCCAAAGAGCACAGATACGCAGTATTTT	CASSLRDPKSTDTQYF
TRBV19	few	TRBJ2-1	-	TGTGCCAGTAACGAGGGGAGCTCCTACAATGAGCAGTTCTTC	CASNEGSSYNEQFF
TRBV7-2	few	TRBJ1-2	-	TGTGCCAGCAGCCCAAACGTGGGTAACTATGGCTACACCTTC	CASSPNVGNYGYTF
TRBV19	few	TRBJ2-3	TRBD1	TGTGCCAGTAGTTCCCACCGGGACAGGGGAACAGATACGCAGTATTTT	CASSSHRDRGTDTQYF
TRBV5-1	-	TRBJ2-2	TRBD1	TGCGCCAGCAAGCAGGGGGCCCTTAACACCGGGGAGCTGTTTTTT	CASKQGALNTGELFF
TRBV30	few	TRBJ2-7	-	TGTGCCTGGAGTGTCAGGAGGGGTGTCCACGAGCAGTACTTC	CAWSVRRGVHEQYF
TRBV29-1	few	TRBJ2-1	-	TGCAGCGTGGCCATGGAGTTATACAATGAGCAGTTCTTC	CSVAMELYNEQFF
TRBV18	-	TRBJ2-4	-	TGTGCCAGCTCACCACCGGGGGTTGGCATTCAGTACTTC	CASSPPGVGIQYF
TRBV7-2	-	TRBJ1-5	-	TGTGCCAGCAGCTCTTCCGGGACAACCCATCAGCCCCAGCATTTT	CASSSSGTTHQPQHF
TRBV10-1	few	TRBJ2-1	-	TGCGCCAGCAGTGCCTACACGAACGACAATGAGCAGTTCTTC	CASSAYTNDNEQFF
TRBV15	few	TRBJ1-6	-	TGTGCCACCAGCAGACGGCAGGAGTATAATTCACCCCTCCACTTT	CATSRRQEYNSPLHF
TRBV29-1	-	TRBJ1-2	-	TGCAGCGCCCTAGCGGGAGGGGGATCGACTAACTATGGCTACACCTTC	CSALAGGGSTNYGYTF
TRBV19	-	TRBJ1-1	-	TGTGCCAGTAGTATCACAGCTGAAGCTTTCTTT	CASSITAEAFF
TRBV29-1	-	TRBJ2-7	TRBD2	TGCAGCGCTACGACTAGCGGGAGTGCTTACGAGCAGTACTTC	CSATTSGSAYEQYF
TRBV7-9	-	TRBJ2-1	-	TGTGCCAGCAGCCTCCCTGGAGTGGACAATGAGCAGTTCTTC	CASSLPGVDNEQFF
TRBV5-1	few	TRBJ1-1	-	TGCGCCAGCAGCTTGGGCCAGATCGCTGAAGCTTTCTTT	CASSLGQIAEAFF
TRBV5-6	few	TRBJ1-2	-	TGTGCCAGCAGCTCGACAGGAAGCTATGGCTACACCTTC	CASSSTGSYGYTF
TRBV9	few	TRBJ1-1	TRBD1	TGTGCCAGCAGCCCCCGGACAGGGGGCGGAGAAACTGAAGCTTTCTTT	CASSPRTGGGETEAFF